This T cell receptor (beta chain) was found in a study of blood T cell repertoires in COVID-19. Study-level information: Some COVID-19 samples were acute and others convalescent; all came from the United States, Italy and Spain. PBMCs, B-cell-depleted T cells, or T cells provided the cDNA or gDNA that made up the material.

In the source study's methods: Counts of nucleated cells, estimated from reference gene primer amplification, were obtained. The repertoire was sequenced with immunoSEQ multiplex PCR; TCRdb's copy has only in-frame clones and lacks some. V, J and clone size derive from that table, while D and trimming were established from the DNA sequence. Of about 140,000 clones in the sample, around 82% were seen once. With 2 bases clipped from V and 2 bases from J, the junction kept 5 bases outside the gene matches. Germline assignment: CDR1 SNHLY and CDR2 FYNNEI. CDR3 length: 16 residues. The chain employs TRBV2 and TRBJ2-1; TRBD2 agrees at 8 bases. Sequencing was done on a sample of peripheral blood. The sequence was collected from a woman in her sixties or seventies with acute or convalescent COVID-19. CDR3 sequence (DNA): TGTGCCAGCAGTGAAAGGCGGGAGGCCCCCTACAATGAGCAGTTCTTC. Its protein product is CASSERREAPYNEQFF.